This T cell receptor beta chain came from a study of tumor-infiltrating lymphocytes in primary liver carcinoma. Turning to the study itself: Surgery removed the patients' primary liver carcinoma. Overall study findings and caveats: Tumor-adjacent and tumor-blood pairs overlapped less than tumor region pairs did.

Using a constant-region primer together with ProtoScript II reverse transcriptase, TCR beta cDNA was made from about 500 ng of total RNA. ARM-PCR, slightly modified, supplied the TCR beta libraries through three nested multiplex PCR rounds. Forward primers for TRBV1-TRBV30 and a C-beta reverse primer served the first two PCR rounds, at 10 cycles each. TCRdb independently ran MiXCR on the multiplex PCR reads; one entry per CDR3 protein. The sample has about 320,000 distinct CDR3 sequences; about 50% are singletons. Both blood RNA, taken from unsorted whole blood, and germline DNA were extracted. Treatment-naive at the time, the patients had chronic HBV infection. Turning to this clonotype: Its antigen is not identified. Mismatch with germline at one junction end may stem from a read error.

CDR3 length equals 11 residues. Germline loops: CDR1 MNHEY, CDR2 SVGAGI. This TCR came from a woman in her 30s with primary liver carcinoma and hepatitis B virus infection. The rearrangement uses TRBV6-5 and TRBJ2-7; no clear D. The sequenced sample was peripheral blood. The CDR3 protein is CTSSQSREQYF. For the CDR3, the DNA is TGTACCAGCAGCCAATCGAGGGAGCAGTACTTC.